The 3 T cell receptor beta chains listed next were all sequenced from one sample in a study of cytomegalovirus exposure and HLA in healthy donors. Both 60 Vbeta primers and 13 Jbeta primers went into the PCR. Sequencing used immunoSEQ multiplex PCR; TCRdb keeps in-frame clones, though not all of them. The data hold about 120,000 clones, with under 85% observed a single time. The specimen was PBMCs. These receptors all come from a woman aged 50 to 60 in good health and CMV-seropositive.

This clone has only one observation. The chain couples TRBV15 to TRBJ2-5; 11 bases match TRBD1. The end of the DNA aligns better with TRBJ2-7, so the J call may be wrong. CDR3 length: 16 residues. CDR1 is LNHNV and CDR2 is YYDKDF in the germline V gene (reference sequence). This chain's CDR3 is CATSRDRTGGSREQYF. The CDR3 bases are TGTGCCACCAGCAGAGATCGGACAGGGGGCTCGCGCGAGCAGTACTTC.

The chain recombines TRBV30 with TRBJ2-1; a weak D match, TRBD2 (6 bases). Trimming took 2 bases from V and 0 from J, leaving 11 bases between them. This CDR3 is 15 amino acids long. CDR1 is GTSNPN and CDR2 is SVGIG in the germline V gene (reference sequence). Here the CDR3 reads CAWSPGLSSYNEQFF. CDR3 nucleotide sequence: TGTGCCTGGAGTCCGGGACTCTCCTCCTACAATGAGCAGTTCTTC.

This clone occurred a few times. The chain carries TRBV2 and TRBJ2-7, with D possibly being TRBD2 (6 bases). This CDR3 has 14 amino acids. CDR1 SNHLY and CDR2 FYNNEI come from the germline V gene. V dropped 5 bases and J dropped 1 base, with 12 bases sitting between them. CDR3 loop: CASSPQRASYEQYF. For the CDR3, the DNA is TGTGCCAGCAGTCCTCAGCGGGCATCCTACGAGCAGTACTTC.